The T cell receptor beta chain under discussion was sequenced for a study of shared clonotypes between healthy human individuals. As for the study in general: CD4 naive and CD4 memory each took three plates per donor, while CD8 naive took two and CD8 memory one. The study's findings and limits: Rarefaction analysis demonstrated incomplete sorted-subset sequencing notwithstanding large depth. Larger richness was generally estimated for naive than memory subsets.

Assay used: immunoSEQ multiplex PCR; TCRdb lists only in-frame clones, some missing. Of approximately 2.5 million clones in the sample, more than 90% are singletons; the top ten hold 0.13% to 0.15%. This CDR3 region has 16 residues. Germline V gene lookup returns CDR1 MNHNS and CDR2 SASEGT. Trimming cost V 8 bases and J 0 bases, with 19 bases left between them. Note on this clone: Its antigen is not identified.

Input material: naive CD4+ T cells sorted from blood. Documented subset: CD45RA+ positively selected. The V gene is TRBV6-1, the J gene TRBJ2-5, with D perhaps matching TRBD1 or TRBD2 (5 bases each). The TCR sequence derives from a man younger than 35 in good health. CDR3 DNA: TGTGCCAGCTGTGGGATCGGGGCGGCGTACCAAGAGACCCAGTACTTC. Translation: CASCGIGAAYQETQYF.